One and the same sample provided the 21 T cell receptor beta chains below, sequenced in a study of blood T cell repertoires in COVID-19. The repertoire was sequenced with immunoSEQ multiplex PCR; TCRdb's copy has only in-frame clones and lacks some. Here the sample spans some 200,000 clones, more than 80% being singletons. The sequencing input was PBMCs or T cells enriched from blood (not recorded which). The receptors stem from a man between 35 and 55 years old who had recovered from COVID-19.

The V call is TRBV6-1, the J call TRBJ1-3, with D possibly being TRBD1 (6 bases). Trimming cost V 2 bases and J 13 bases, with 12 bases left between them. CDR1 MNHNS and CDR2 SASEGT come from the germline V gene. The CDR3 length is 12 residues. CDR3 DNA sequence: TGTGCCAGCAGTGAACGGGGGGCAGTTATATATTTT. Its translation: CASSERGAVIYF.

This clone occurred a few times. The chain combines TRBV2 with TRBJ2-5; TRBD2 is a possible D gene (5 bases). V was clipped by 8 bases and J by 5 bases, with 18 bases between them. Germline lookup yields CDR1 SNHLY and CDR2 FYNNEI. CDR3 length: 14 amino acids. CDR3 DNA: TGTGCCAGCGTGAGAGAGCGGTCGGCTGAGACCCAGTACTTC. The encoded protein is CASVRERSAETQYF.

This clone occurred a few times. The chain recombines TRBV6-6 with TRBJ1-2; TRBD1 agrees at 9 bases. The CDR3 runs 17 residues. After removal of 5 bases from V and 2 bases from J, the junction contained 12 bases not matched to a gene. Germline V gene lookup returns CDR1 MNHNY and CDR2 SVGAGI (reference sequence). CDR3 sequence reads: CASSPRQGGVRNYGYTF. CDR3 coding DNA: TGTGCCAGCAGTCCCCGACAGGGGGGGGTCAGGAACTATGGCTACACCTTC.

The chain uses TRBV14 and TRBJ2-3, with D uncertain. The CDR3 runs 14 residues. V was trimmed by 1 base and J by 4 bases, leaving 9 bases between them. The germline gives CDR1 SGHDN, CDR2 FVKESK. CDR3 bases: TGTGCCAGCAGCCAAGCTCCTAGAGCAGATACGCAGTATTTT. Its translation is CASSQAPRADTQYF.

This clone showed up just once. The chain has TRBV10-1 and TRBJ2-1; D is undetermined. This CDR3 is built from 12 residues. Trimming left V 4 bases short and J 5 bases short, with 6 bases between. The germline V gene encodes CDR1 WNHNN and CDR2 SYGVQD (reference sequence). This CDR3 reads CASSVGDNEQFF. The CDR3 nucleotides are TGCGCCAGCAGTGTAGGAGACAATGAGCAGTTCTTC.

This sequence joins TRBV18 and TRBJ2-5, with TRBD2 as a possible D gene (6 bases). The CDR3 runs 13 residues. V lost 3 bases, J lost 5 bases, and 10 bases lay in between. Germline V gives CDR1 KGHSH, CDR2 LQKENI. The CDR3 region is CASSPRGMETQYF. In DNA, the CDR3 is TGTGCCAGCTCACCTCGGGGGATGGAGACCCAGTACTTC.

This chain connects TRBV12-3 or TRBV12-4 to TRBJ1-1; 7 bases are shared with TRBD1. This CDR3 contains 13 residues. V lost 4 bases to trimming and J lost 7 bases; unmatched junction nucleotides: 6. This chain's CDR3 is CASSYTGAVEAFF. The CDR3, as DNA: TGTGCCAGCAGTTATACAGGGGCCGTTGAAGCTTTCTTT.

The gene calls are TRBV27 and TRBJ1-1; TRBD1 agrees at 10 bases. This CDR3 region has 15 residues. Germline V gene lookup returns CDR1 MNHEY and CDR2 SMNVEV (reference sequence). Unmatched junction bases numbered 5, after V lost 4 bases and J lost 3 bases. CDR3 DNA: TGTGCCAGCAGTTCCGGGACAGGGGAAGACACTGAAGCTTTCTTT. Translation: CASSSGTGEDTEAFF.

This clone was observed a few times. Sequence at one end of the junction differs from germline and may be a read error. V usage is TRBV6-1 and J usage is TRBJ1-1, with unresolved D. This CDR3 has 13 amino acids. The germline gives CDR1 MNHNS, CDR2 SASEGT. The CDR3 DNA reads as TGTGCCAGCACTGAAATCAGGAACACTGAAGCTTTCTTT. Its protein product is CASTEIRNTEAFF.

The chain employs TRBV3-1 (or the pseudogene TRBV3-2) and TRBJ1-6; D remains unclear. This CDR3 is 18 amino acids long. Germline V gene data show CDR1 as LGHDT and CDR2 as YNNKEL (reference sequence). V was trimmed by 1 base and J by 0 bases, leaving 13 bases between them. CDR3 sequence (DNA): TGTGCCAGCAGCCAAGTCCGGCCGGGGAGCTCCTATAATTCACCCCTCCACTTT. Its translation is CASSQVRPGSSYNSPLHF.

The CDR3 region has the DNA TGCGCCAGCAGCTTGTCCTCCTCCTACAATGAGCAGTTCTTC. Its translation is CASSLSSSYNEQFF. This sequence joins TRBV5-1 and TRBJ2-1; D is uncertain. In germline, CDR1 is SGHRS, CDR2 YFSETQ. The CDR3 runs to 14 residues. The V end lost 1 base, the J end lost 0 bases, and 5 bases lay between the germline ends.

A single count supports this clone. The chain combines TRBV2 with TRBJ1-5; D gene uncertain. There are 15 residues in the CDR3. Looked up from germline, CDR1 is SNHLY and CDR2 is FYNNEI. The ends were cut back, 8 bases at V and 2 bases at J, with 16 bases in the middle. CDR3 in DNA: TGTGCCAGCCAACCAATATCCTCAGGCAATCAGCCCCAGCATTTT. It encodes CASQPISSGNQPQHF.

The gene calls are TRBV19 and TRBJ1-5; TRBD1 is a possible D gene (5 bases). The CDR3 totals 13 residues. V lost 9 bases to trimming and J lost 3 bases, with 12 bases between them. The germline V gene has CDR1 LNHDA and CDR2 SQIVND (reference sequence). CDR3 residues: CASSDSFNQPQHF. The DNA of the CDR3 is TGTGCCAGCTCAGACAGCTTCAATCAGCCCCAGCATTTT.

J is TRBJ1-5 and V is TRBV7-9; a possible D gene is TRBD1 (5 bases). Germline CDR1 and CDR2: SEHNR and FQNEAQ (reference sequence). Trimming took off 6 bases at V and 2 bases at J, with 17 bases between the two ends. The CDR3 has 16 residues. CDR3 loop: CASSFPGTGGNQPQHF. The DNA of the CDR3 is TGTGCCAGCAGTTTCCCAGGGACGGGGGGCAATCAGCCCCAGCATTTT.

The gene calls are TRBV6-5 and TRBJ1-4; D ambiguous. Germline loops: CDR1 MNHEY, CDR2 SVGAGI. V lost 8 bases, J lost 4 bases, and 8 bases lay in between. The CDR3 loop spans 12 amino acids. The CDR3 region has the DNA TGTGCCAGCGGACTGCTTAATGAAAAACTGTTTTTT. As protein: CASGLLNEKLFF.

The chain recombines TRBV29-1 with TRBJ1-2; TRBD1 is a possible D gene (6 bases). The CDR3 covers 11 residues. Germline V gene lookup returns CDR1 SQVTM and CDR2 ANQGSEA. The V end lost 5 bases, the J end lost 5 bases, and 9 bases lay between the germline ends. The CDR3, as DNA: TGCAGCGTTCGGACAGAATATGGCTACACCTTC. Translation gives CSVRTEYGYTF. Combining the CDR3 with reference TRBV29-1 and TRBJ1-2 gives the whole variable domain SAVISQKPSRDICQRGTSLTIQCQVDSQVTMMFWYRQQPGQSLTLIATANQGSEATYESGFVIDKFPISRPNLTFSTLTVSNMSPEDSSIYLCSVRTEYGYTFGSGTRLTVV.

This rearrangement joins TRBV10-3 to TRBJ2-7, with 10 bases identical to TRBD2. The CDR3 length is 20 residues. The V gene end was trimmed by 8 bases and the J gene end by 1 base; junction bases not matched to a gene: 23. CDR1 ENHRY and CDR2 SYGVKD come from the germline V gene. DNA for the CDR3: TGTGCCATCTGCCCCGCATCCGGGACTAGCGCCATTTTACTATCCTACGAGCAGTACTTC. This sequence encodes CAICPASGTSAILLSYEQYF.

The chain uses TRBV7-2 and TRBJ1-2; D is perhaps TRBD1 (5 bases). Trimming shortened V by 1 base and J by 8 bases, and 11 bases separated the two germline ends. The CDR3 contains 13 residues. The V gene's germline CDR1 is SGHTA and CDR2 FQGNSA. The CDR3: CASSLVRARGYTF. As DNA, the CDR3 is TGTGCCAGCAGCTTAGTCAGGGCCCGCGGCTACACCTTC.

The chain employs TRBV5-6 and TRBJ2-3, with D possibly TRBD2 on 6 matching bases. Germline loops: CDR1 SGHDT, CDR2 YYEEEE. The CDR3 consists of 12 residues. Trimming pared 4 bases from V and 7 bases from J, leaving 10 bases between. The CDR3 sequence is CASSPGLNTQYF. DNA for the CDR3: TGTGCCAGCAGCCCGGGACTCAATACGCAGTATTTT.

The chain carries TRBV5-1 and TRBJ1-1; 9 bases are shared with TRBD1. Trimming at V came to 2 bases and at J to 6 bases, leaving 8 bases not matched to a gene. Germline V CDR1 and CDR2: SGHRS, YFSETQ. There are 15 residues in the CDR3. The CDR3 loop is CASSFTDRGKPEAFF. For the CDR3, the DNA is TGCGCCAGCAGCTTTACTGACAGGGGGAAGCCTGAAGCTTTCTTT. The full variable domain, its missing parts supplied by reference TRBV5-1 and TRBJ1-1, is KAGVTQTPRYLIKTRGQQVTLSCSPISGHRSVSWYQQTPGQGLQFLFEYFSETQRNKGNFPGRFSGRQFSNSRSEMNVSTLELGDSALYLCASSFTDRGKPEAFFGQGTRLTVV.

The chain is built from TRBV7-3 and TRBJ2-1; no clear D gene. This CDR3 is built from 12 residues. CDR1 is SGHTA, CDR2 FQGTGA, per germline. Trimming took off 1 base at V and 9 bases at J, with 7 bases between the two ends. CDR3 sequence (DNA): TGTGCCAGCAGCTTAAACCCAGGTGAGCAGTTCTTC. Its protein product is CASSLNPGEQFF.